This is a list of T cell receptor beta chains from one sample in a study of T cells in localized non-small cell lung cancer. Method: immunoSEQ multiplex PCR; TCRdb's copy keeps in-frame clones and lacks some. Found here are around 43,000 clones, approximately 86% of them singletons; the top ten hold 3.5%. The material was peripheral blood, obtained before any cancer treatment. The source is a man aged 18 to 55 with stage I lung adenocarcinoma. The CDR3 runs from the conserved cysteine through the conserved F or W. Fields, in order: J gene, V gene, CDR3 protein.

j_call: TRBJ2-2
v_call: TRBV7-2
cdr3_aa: CAGKGTASTGELFF

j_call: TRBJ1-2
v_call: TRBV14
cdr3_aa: CASSQDAAVGRGYTF

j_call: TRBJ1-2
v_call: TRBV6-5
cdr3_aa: CASRTGGNYGYTF

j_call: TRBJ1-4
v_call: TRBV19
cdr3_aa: CASRGERYNEKLFF

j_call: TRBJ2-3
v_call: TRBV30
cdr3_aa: CAWDYMGPTDTQYF

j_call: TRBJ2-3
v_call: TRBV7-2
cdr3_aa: CASSSLGSTDTQYF

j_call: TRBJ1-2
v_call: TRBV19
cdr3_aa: CASSDLYGYTF

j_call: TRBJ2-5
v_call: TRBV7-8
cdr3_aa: CASSYTSIAGVETQYF

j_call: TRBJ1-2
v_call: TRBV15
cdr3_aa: CATSRETVDGYNYGYTF

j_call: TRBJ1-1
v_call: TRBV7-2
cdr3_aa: CASTTGLTDTEAFF

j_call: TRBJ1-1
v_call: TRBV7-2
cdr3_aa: CASSLDRWATEAFF

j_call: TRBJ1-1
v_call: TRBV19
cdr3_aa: CASSTFRTALNTEAFF

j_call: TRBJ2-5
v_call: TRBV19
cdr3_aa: CASSLGANAGETQYF

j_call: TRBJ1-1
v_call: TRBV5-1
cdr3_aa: CASKEENRGNTEAFF

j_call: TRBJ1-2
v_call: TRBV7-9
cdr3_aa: CASSYRDTANYGYTF

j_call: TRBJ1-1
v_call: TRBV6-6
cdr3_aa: CASSYGQTEAFF

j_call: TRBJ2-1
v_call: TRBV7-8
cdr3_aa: CASSLALVTSGGKNEQFF

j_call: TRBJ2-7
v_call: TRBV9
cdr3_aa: CASSVATDAAYEQYF

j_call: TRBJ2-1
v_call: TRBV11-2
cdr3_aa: CASSLAGGEQFF

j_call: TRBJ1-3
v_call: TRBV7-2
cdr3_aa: CAFKGPTGNTIYF

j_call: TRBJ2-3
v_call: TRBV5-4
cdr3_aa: CASSLGGAGGTDTQYF

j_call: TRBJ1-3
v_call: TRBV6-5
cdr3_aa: CASTQGGFSGNTIYF

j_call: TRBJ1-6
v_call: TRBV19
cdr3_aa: CASSTGTLGNSPLHF

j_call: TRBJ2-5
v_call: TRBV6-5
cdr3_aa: CASSYSMLRGQETQYF

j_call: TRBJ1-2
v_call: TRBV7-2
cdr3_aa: CASSLAGTGAYYGYTF

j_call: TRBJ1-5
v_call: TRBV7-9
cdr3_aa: CASSLHTERGNQPQHF

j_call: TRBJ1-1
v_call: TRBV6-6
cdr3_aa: CASTQGQLQNTEAFF

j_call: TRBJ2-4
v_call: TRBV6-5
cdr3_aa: CASSALLAGTRIQYF

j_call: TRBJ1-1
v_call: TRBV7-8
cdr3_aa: CASSLGPGRQTEAFF

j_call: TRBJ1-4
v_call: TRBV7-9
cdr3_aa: CASSLAQRNEKLFF

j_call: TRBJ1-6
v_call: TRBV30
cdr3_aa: CAWRALNSPLHF

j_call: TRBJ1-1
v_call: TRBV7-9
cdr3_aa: CASSLGSQSEAFF

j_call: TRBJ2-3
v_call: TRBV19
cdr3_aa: CASSPGTGVLDTQYF

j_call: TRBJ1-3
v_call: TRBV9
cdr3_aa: CASSVGASGNTIYF

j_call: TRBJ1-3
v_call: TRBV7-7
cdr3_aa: CASSPGQGNTIYF

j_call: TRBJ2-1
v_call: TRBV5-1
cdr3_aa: CASSLDGNPRNNEQFF

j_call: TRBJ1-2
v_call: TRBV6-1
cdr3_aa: CASSENSPYGYTF

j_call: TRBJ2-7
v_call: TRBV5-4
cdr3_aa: CASSSGGTGGLEQYF

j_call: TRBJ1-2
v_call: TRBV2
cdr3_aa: CASSLGTRGGRAGYTF

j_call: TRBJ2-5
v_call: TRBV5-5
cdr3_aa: CASSLGLANQETQYF

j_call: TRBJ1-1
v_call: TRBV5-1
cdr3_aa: CASKVRVSGTEAFF

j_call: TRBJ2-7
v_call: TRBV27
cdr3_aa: CASSLSTGGLVLEQYF

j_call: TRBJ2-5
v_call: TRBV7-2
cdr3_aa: CASSQRIQETQYF

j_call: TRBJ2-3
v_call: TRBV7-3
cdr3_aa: CASSPGLAGGADTQYF

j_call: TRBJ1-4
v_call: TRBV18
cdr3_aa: CASSRFEEEKLFF

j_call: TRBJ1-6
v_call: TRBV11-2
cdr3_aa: CASSSRTGQYPPLHF